Below, one T cell receptor (beta chain) is given with its context. Its target is not known. Sequencing was performed with immunoSEQ multiplex PCR; in TCRdb, only in-frame clones are kept and a portion is missing. The sample holds approximately 710,000 clones, around 91% seen once. The data derive from a study of shared clonotypes between healthy human individuals. Study-level background: Every donor yielded three CD4 naive, three CD4 memory, two CD8 naive and one CD8 memory plate.

Study-wide results and limits: Tissue TCR repertoires likely differ from these blood-only repertoires.

V trimming: 6 bases; J trimming: 3 bases; junction bases outside the gene matches: 9. Germline V CDR1 and CDR2: SEHNR, FQNEAQ (reference sequence). There are 16 residues in the CDR3. V gene TRBV7-9 combines with J gene TRBJ2-7; 12 positions match TRBD2. Sequencing used memory CD8+ T cells from PBMCs. Subset noted: CD45RO+ cells pooled with CCR7-negative TemRA cells. This clonotype originated in a young man in good health. Some clones in this sample may be carry-over from other donors' samples. DNA of the CDR3: TGTGCCAGCAGTGAAGCGACTAGCGGGGGCCTCTACGAGCAGTACTTC. It translates to CASSEATSGGLYEQYF.